The entry below describes one TCR beta chain. Here immunoSEQ multiplex PCR was the method, and the copy in TCRdb shows in-frame clones only, minus some. In the table there are 350,000 to 500,000 clones, approximately 91% of which are singletons. These data originate in a study of blood T cell repertoires in COVID-19. Whole-study context: Acute-phase and convalescent COVID-19 samples originated in the United States, Italy and Spain. Nucleic acid was either cDNA or gDNA, and it came from T cells, B-cell-depleted T cells, or PBMCs.

V lost 1 base and J lost 8, with 27 bases in between. Germline assignment: CDR1 KGHSH and CDR2 LQKENI. CDR3 length: 19 residues. The study recruited exposed participants who had met a COVID-19 case within 2 weeks before entry. Specimen: PBMCs or T cells enriched from blood (not recorded which). This receptor was identified in a woman in her late teens or twenties who had been exposed to COVID-19. The genes are TRBV18 and TRBJ2-1; tentatively, D is TRBD1 (5 bases). This chain's CDR3 is CASSPLGRVGGNFRDEQFF. For the CDR3, the DNA is TGTGCCAGCTCACCACTAGGCAGGGTTGGCGGAAATTTTAGGGATGAGCAGTTCTTC.